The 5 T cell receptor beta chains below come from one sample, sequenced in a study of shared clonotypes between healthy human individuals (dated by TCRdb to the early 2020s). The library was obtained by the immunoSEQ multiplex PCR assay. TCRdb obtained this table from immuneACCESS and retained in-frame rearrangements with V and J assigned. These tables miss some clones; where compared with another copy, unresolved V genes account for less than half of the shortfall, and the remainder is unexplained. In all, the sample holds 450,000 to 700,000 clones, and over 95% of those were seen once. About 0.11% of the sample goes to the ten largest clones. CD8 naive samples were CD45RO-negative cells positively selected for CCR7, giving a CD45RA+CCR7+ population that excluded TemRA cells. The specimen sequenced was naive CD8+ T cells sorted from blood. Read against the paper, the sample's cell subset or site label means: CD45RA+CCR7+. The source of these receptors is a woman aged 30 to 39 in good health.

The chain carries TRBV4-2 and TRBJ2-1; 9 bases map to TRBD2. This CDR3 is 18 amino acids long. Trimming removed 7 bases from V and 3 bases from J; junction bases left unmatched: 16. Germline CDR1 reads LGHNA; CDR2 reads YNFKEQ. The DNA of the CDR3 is TGTGCCAGCACCTTGAAGCTGGCGGGAGGGCCTATCTACAATGAGCAGTTCTTC. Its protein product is CASTLKLAGGPIYNEQFF.

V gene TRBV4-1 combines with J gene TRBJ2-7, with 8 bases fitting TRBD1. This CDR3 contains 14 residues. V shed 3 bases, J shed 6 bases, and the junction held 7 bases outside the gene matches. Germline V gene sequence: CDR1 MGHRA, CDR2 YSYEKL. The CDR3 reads CASSHGQGSIEQYF. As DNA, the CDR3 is TGCGCCAGCAGCCACGGACAGGGATCAATCGAGCAGTACTTC.

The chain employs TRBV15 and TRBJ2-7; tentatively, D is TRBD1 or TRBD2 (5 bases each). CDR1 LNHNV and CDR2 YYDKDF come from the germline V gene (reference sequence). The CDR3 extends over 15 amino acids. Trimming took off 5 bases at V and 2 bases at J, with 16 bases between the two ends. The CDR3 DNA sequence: TGTGCCACCAGCCGACCAGGGACGGGACCCTACGAGCAGTACTTC. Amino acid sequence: CATSRPGTGPYEQYF.

The CDR3 region is CASSWGTGGVYGYTF. CDR3 coding DNA: TGCGCCAGCAGCTGGGGGACAGGGGGAGTCTATGGCTACACCTTC. The V gene is TRBV5-1, the J gene TRBJ1-2, with 11 bases that match TRBD1. The length of the CDR3 is 15 residues. Germline V gives CDR1 SGHRS, CDR2 YFSETQ. J gave up 4 bases and V 3 bases, and 5 bases lay outside the gene matches.

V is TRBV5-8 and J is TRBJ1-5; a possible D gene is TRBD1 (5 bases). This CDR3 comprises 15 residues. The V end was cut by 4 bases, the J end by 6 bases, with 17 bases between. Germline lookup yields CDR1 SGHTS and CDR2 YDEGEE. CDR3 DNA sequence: TGTGCCAGCAGCCCCGACCAGGGAAGTGCTCAGCCCCAGCATTTT. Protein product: CASSPDQGSAQPQHF.